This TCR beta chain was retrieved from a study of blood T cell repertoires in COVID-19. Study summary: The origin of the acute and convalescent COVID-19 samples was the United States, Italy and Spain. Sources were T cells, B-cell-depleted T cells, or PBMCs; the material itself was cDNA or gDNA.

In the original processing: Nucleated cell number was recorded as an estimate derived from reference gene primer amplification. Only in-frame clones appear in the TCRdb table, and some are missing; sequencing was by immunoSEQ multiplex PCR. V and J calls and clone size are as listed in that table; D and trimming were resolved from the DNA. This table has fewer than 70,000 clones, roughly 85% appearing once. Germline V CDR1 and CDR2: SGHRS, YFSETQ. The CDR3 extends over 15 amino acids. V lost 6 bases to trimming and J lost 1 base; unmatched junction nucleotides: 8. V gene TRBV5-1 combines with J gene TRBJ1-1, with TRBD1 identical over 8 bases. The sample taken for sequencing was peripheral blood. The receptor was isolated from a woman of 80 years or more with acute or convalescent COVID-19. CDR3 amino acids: CASMGQEAANTEAFF. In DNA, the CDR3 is TGCGCCAGCATGGGACAGGAAGCGGCGAACACTGAAGCTTTCTTT.